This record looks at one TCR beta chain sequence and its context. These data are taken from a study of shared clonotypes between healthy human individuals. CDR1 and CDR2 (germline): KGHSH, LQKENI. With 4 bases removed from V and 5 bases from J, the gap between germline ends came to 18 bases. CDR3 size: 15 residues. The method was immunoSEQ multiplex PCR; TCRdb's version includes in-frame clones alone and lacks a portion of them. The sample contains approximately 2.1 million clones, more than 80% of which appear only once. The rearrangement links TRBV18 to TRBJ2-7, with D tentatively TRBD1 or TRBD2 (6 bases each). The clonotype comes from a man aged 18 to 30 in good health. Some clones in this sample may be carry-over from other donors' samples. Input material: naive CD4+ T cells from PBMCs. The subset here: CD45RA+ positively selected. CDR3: CASSLQTGGGNEQYF. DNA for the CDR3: TGTGCCAGCTCACTACAAACCGGGGGCGGAAACGAGCAGTACTTC.